This T cell receptor (beta chain) was sequenced for a study of blood T cell repertoires in COVID-19. Turning to the study itself: COVID-19 samples collected from the United States, Italy and Spain covered acute and convalescent phases. PBMCs, B-cell-depleted T cells, or T cells were the source of the cDNA or gDNA that made up the material.

This clone appeared a few times. V lost 0 bases to trimming and J lost 4 bases, with 10 bases between them. The CDR3 has 15 amino acids. Looked up from germline, CDR1 is LNHDA and CDR2 is SQIVND (reference sequence). Per the authors' pipeline: Amplification from reference gene primers served as the basis for estimated nucleated cell counts. The assay was immunoSEQ multiplex PCR, and TCRdb's table has in-frame clones only and misses some. V, J and clone size reflect that table, while D and trimming were determined from the DNA. The sample carries around 110,000 clones, under 90% recorded once. V and J are TRBV19 and TRBJ1-5; D uncertain. The sample comprised peripheral blood. This receptor was obtained from a woman in her 70s with acute or convalescent COVID-19. In nucleotides, the CDR3 is TGTGCCAGTAGTATAGATCATGCGGGGAATCAGCCCCAGCATTTT. This sequence encodes CASSIDHAGNQPQHF. Supplemented by reference TRBV19 and TRBJ1-5, the full variable domain reads DGGITQSPKYLFRKEGQNVTLSCEQNLNHDAMYWYRQDPGQGLRLIYYSQIVNDFQKGDIAEGYSVSREKKESFPLTVTSAQKNPTAFYLCASSIDHAGNQPQHFGDGTRLSIL.